The sequence of this T cell receptor beta chain was determined in a study of cytomegalovirus exposure and HLA in healthy donors. Study information: An early data release held 70 million to 90 million unique TCRs from HLA-typed donors. Whole-study results and caveats: The study assumed roughly uniform donor sequencing depth for presence/absence analyses. Earlier analysis found most TCR beta V segments productive about 87% or about 30% of the time. Later analysis suggested links between common viral pathogens and several top significant clusters.

A word on this clone: Antigen specificity is unknown.

From germline, CDR1 is MNHEY and CDR2 SMNVEV (reference sequence). V gave up 6 bases and J gave up 8 bases; unmatched junction bases: 2. This CDR3 spans 13 amino acids. PCR used 60 Vbeta primers and 13 Jbeta primers. Data came from immunoSEQ multiplex PCR; TCRdb stores just in-frame clones and leaves some out. The sample records about 100,000 clones, 81% being singletons. Sequencing input: PBMCs. The sequence was obtained from a woman aged 70-85 years in good health and CMV-seropositive. The chain recombines TRBV27 with TRBJ1-4, with TRBD1 identical over 11 bases. DNA of the CDR3: TGTGCCAGCAGCCGGGACAGGGGGGAAAAACTGTTTTTT. It yields the protein CASSRDRGEKLFF.